The 8 T cell receptor beta chains below were found in one sample sequenced in a study of cytomegalovirus exposure and HLA in healthy donors. Amplification used 60 Vbeta primers and 13 Jbeta primers. Profiled with immunoSEQ multiplex PCR; TCRdb holds only in-frame clones, not every one. The table lists 150,000 to 200,000 clones, with roughly 1.3% in the top ten. Sample: PBMCs. The receptors stem from a woman aged 60-75 years in good health and CMV-seronegative.

V and J are TRBV5-1 and TRBJ1-1; perhaps TRBD1 as D (6 bases). The germline V and J ends were trimmed by 0 bases and 0 bases, with 12 bases remaining between them. The CDR3 runs to 16 residues. Germline loops: CDR1 SGHRS, CDR2 YFSETQ. The CDR3, as DNA: TGCGCCAGCAGCTTGGGGACAGTAGTTTTGAACACTGAAGCTTTCTTT. This translates into CASSLGTVVLNTEAFF. The variable domain in full, with the rest retrieved from reference TRBV5-1 and TRBJ1-1, is KAGVTQTPRYLIKTRGQQVTLSCSPISGHRSVSWYQQTPGQGLQFLFEYFSETQRNKGNFPGRFSGRQFSNSRSEMNVSTLELGDSALYLCASSLGTVVLNTEAFFGQGTRLTVV.

The chain uses TRBV10-3 and TRBJ2-7; TRBD1 might be the D (6 bases). Germline assignment: CDR1 ENHRY and CDR2 SYGVKD. This CDR3 has 11 residues. V was pared by 10 bases and J by 6 bases, with 13 bases between. The CDR3 sequence: CATGTPSEQYF. CDR3 bases: TGTGCCACGGGGACACCTTCCGAGCAGTACTTC.

J is TRBJ2-1 and V is TRBV5-4, with TRBD2 matching over 9 bases. Germline CDR1 reads SGHNT; CDR2 reads YYREEE (reference sequence). The junction had 7 bases not matched to a gene; V was cut back by 0 bases and J by 9 bases. The CDR3 is 15 amino acids. Here the CDR3 reads CASSLDGGGAVEQFF. The DNA for the CDR3 is TGTGCCAGCAGCTTGGACGGCGGGGGGGCGGTTGAGCAGTTCTTC.

The V gene is TRBV7-9, the J gene TRBJ2-5; a possible D gene is TRBD1 (6 bases). The J call may be in error: the DNA end matches TRBJ2-7 better. CDR3 size: 16 residues. Germline V gene sequence: CDR1 SEHNR, CDR2 FQNEAQ (reference sequence). CDR3: CASSLALGRGVYEQYF. The CDR3 nucleotides read TGTGCCAGCAGCTTAGCGCTCGGCAGGGGAGTTTACGAGCAGTACTTC.

As regards this clone: Other nucleotide sequences from this sample produce the same CDR3. The J gene is TRBJ1-5, the V gene TRBV6-1; 8 bases are shared with TRBD1. CDR1 is MNHNS, CDR2 SASEGT, per germline. The CDR3 runs to 20 residues. V dropped 1 base and J dropped 1; count of bases not matched to a gene: 15. In DNA, the CDR3 is TGTGCCAGCAGTGAAGGTTCGGGACAGGTGGGGAGAAGGAGCAATCAGCCCCAGCATTTT. Translation gives CASSEGSGQVGRRSNQPQHF.

V gene TRBV2 combines with J gene TRBJ2-3, with 7 bases aligning to TRBD2. CDR3 length: 17 residues. Looked up from germline, CDR1 is SNHLY and CDR2 is FYNNEI. The junction had 12 bases not matched to a gene; V was cut back by 6 bases and J by 0 bases. The CDR3 spells CASRRRSSGTSTDTQYF. The CDR3 DNA sequence: TGTGCCAGCAGACGTCGTTCTAGCGGAACTAGCACAGATACGCAGTATTTT.

J is TRBJ2-7 and V is TRBV5-1; 12 nucleotides line up with TRBD1. V lost 2 bases to trimming and J lost 3 bases; unmatched junction nucleotides: 6. The germline V gene has CDR1 SGHRS and CDR2 YFSETQ. The CDR3 is 16 residues long. The CDR3 reads CASSLTGTGGVYEQYF. The CDR3 nucleotides are TGCGCCAGCAGCTTAACCGGGACAGGGGGCGTCTACGAGCAGTACTTC.

The chain links TRBV6-6 to TRBJ2-1; 11 bases align to TRBD2. The V gene end was trimmed by 5 bases and the J gene end by 5 bases; junction bases not matched to a gene: 8. The CDR3 has 16 residues. Germline loops: CDR1 MNHNY, CDR2 SVGAGI (reference sequence). This CDR3 is CASSRLTSGEDNEQFF. In nucleotides, the CDR3 is TGTGCCAGCAGTCGACTGACTAGCGGGGAAGACAATGAGCAGTTCTTC.